This TCR beta chain stems from a study of technical replicates of blood from a handful of donors. Sequencing was performed with immunoSEQ multiplex PCR; in TCRdb, only in-frame clones are kept and a portion is missing. The sample holds approximately 73,000 clones; 85% to 95% are singletons and the top ten take approximately 0.4%. The CDR3 consists of 15 residues. Looked up from germline, CDR1 is MNHEY and CDR2 is SVGAGI. V lost 2 bases, J lost 2 bases, and 3 bases stayed unmatched. The rearrangement uses TRBV6-5 and TRBJ2-7, with 10 nucleotides matching TRBD2. Specimen: T cells isolated from PBMCs. The sequence was obtained from a human donor in good health. In DNA form, the CDR3 reads TGTGCCAGCAGTTACGGGCTAGCGGGGGCCTACGAGCAGTACTTC. The encoded protein is CASSYGLAGAYEQYF.